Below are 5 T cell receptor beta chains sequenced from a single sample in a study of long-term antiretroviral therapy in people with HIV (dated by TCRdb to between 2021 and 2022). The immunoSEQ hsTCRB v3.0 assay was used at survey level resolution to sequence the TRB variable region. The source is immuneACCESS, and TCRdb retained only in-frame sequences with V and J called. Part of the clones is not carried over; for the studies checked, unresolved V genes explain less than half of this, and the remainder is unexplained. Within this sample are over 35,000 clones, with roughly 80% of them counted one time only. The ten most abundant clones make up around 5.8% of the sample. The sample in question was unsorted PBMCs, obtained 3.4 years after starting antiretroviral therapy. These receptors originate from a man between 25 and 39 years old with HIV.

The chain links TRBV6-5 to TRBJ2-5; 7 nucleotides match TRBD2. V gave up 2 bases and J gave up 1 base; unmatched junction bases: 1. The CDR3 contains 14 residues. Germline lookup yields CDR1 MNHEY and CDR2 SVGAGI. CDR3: CASSYGGGQETQYF. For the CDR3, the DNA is TGTGCCAGCAGTTACGGGGGGGGCCAAGAGACCCAGTACTTC.

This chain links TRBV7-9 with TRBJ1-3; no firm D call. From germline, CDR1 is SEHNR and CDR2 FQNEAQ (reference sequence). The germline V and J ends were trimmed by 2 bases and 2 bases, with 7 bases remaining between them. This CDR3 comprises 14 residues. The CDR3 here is CASSLFGAGNTIYF. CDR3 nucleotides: TGTGCCAGCAGCTTATTCGGCGCTGGAAACACCATATATTTT.

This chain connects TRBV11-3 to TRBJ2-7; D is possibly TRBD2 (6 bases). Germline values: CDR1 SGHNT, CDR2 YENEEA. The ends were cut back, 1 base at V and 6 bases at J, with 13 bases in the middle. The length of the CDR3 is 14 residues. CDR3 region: CASSLGRESIEQYF. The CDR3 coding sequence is TGTGCCAGCAGCTTAGGTCGGGAGAGCATCGAGCAGTACTTC. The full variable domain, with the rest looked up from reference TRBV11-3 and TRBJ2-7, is EAGVVQSPRYKIIEKKQPVAFWCNPISGHNTLYWYLQNLGQGPELLIRYENEEAVDDSQLPKDRFSAERLKGVDSTLKIQPAELGDSAVYLCASSLGRESIEQYFGPGTRLTVT.

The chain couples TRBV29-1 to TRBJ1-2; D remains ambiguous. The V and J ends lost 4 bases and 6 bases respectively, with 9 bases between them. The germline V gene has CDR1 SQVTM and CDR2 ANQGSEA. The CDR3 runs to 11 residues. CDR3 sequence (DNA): TGCAGCGTTGTATCGGGTAATGGCTACACCTTC. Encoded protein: CSVVSGNGYTF.

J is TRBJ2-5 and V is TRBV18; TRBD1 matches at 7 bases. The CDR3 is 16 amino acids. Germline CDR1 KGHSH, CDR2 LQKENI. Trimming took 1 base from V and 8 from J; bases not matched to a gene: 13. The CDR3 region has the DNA TGTGCCAGCTCACCACAAAGACAGGGACCAGTCGGTACCCAGTACTTC. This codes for CASSPQRQGPVGTQYF.